The sequence of this T cell receptor (beta chain) was determined in a study of a mutant IDH1 vaccine in newly diagnosed glioma. Study as a whole: Sex among treated patients split about 60% male, approximately 40% female; mean age was roughly 42 years.

Time point specified: baseline, week 1 (first vaccination visit). Stated treatment: pre-vaccination baseline after standard-of-care therapy. The CDR3 is made up of 12 amino acids. Germline CDR1 is GTSNPN and CDR2 is SVGIG (reference sequence). With 0 bases removed from V and 4 bases from J, the gap between germline ends came to 4 bases. The protocol was immunoSEQ multiplex PCR, while the TCRdb copy is restricted to in-frame clones and leaves out a portion. The top ten hold less than 2% of the sample, which has about 51,000 clones, 60% to 85% seen once. Sample: PBMCs, taken from a glioma patient treated with radiotherapy, temozolomide or both. The chain links TRBV30 to TRBJ1-3; D remains ambiguous. This TCR was sampled from a woman aged 40 to 50 with glioma. DNA of the CDR3: TGTGCCTGGAGTGTAGGGGGAAACACCATATATTTT. Residues: CAWSVGGNTIYF.